Detailed here is one T cell receptor beta chain. The method was immunoSEQ multiplex PCR; TCRdb's version includes in-frame clones alone and lacks a portion of them. The sample has about 7,800 clones; approximately 82% are singletons. This specimen belongs to a study of follicular helper T cells after annual influenza vaccination. Study-wide background: After each seasonal flu vaccination, blood came on days 0, 7 and 28.

The CDR3 is made up of 15 amino acids. Germline V gene data show CDR1 as LGHNA and CDR2 as YSLEER. V was shortened by 0 bases and J by 10 bases, with 13 bases between the two germline ends. Time point indicated: 2014-2015 season, 7 days after vaccination. The source of this sequence is an adult who received the influenza vaccine. This specimen was CXCR5+ CD38- circulating T follicular helper cells from blood, taken 7 days after influenza vaccination. Subset: circulating Tfh, non-naive CD4+CXCR5+PD-1+ (ICOS+CD38+ or ICOS-CD38-). The V and J genes are TRBV4-3 and TRBJ1-6, with D possibly TRBD1 on 5 matching bases. Written as DNA, the CDR3 is TGCGCCAGCAGCCAAGATCCGGGTCAGGGCTCACCCCTCCACTTT. Its translation: CASSQDPGQGSPLHF.